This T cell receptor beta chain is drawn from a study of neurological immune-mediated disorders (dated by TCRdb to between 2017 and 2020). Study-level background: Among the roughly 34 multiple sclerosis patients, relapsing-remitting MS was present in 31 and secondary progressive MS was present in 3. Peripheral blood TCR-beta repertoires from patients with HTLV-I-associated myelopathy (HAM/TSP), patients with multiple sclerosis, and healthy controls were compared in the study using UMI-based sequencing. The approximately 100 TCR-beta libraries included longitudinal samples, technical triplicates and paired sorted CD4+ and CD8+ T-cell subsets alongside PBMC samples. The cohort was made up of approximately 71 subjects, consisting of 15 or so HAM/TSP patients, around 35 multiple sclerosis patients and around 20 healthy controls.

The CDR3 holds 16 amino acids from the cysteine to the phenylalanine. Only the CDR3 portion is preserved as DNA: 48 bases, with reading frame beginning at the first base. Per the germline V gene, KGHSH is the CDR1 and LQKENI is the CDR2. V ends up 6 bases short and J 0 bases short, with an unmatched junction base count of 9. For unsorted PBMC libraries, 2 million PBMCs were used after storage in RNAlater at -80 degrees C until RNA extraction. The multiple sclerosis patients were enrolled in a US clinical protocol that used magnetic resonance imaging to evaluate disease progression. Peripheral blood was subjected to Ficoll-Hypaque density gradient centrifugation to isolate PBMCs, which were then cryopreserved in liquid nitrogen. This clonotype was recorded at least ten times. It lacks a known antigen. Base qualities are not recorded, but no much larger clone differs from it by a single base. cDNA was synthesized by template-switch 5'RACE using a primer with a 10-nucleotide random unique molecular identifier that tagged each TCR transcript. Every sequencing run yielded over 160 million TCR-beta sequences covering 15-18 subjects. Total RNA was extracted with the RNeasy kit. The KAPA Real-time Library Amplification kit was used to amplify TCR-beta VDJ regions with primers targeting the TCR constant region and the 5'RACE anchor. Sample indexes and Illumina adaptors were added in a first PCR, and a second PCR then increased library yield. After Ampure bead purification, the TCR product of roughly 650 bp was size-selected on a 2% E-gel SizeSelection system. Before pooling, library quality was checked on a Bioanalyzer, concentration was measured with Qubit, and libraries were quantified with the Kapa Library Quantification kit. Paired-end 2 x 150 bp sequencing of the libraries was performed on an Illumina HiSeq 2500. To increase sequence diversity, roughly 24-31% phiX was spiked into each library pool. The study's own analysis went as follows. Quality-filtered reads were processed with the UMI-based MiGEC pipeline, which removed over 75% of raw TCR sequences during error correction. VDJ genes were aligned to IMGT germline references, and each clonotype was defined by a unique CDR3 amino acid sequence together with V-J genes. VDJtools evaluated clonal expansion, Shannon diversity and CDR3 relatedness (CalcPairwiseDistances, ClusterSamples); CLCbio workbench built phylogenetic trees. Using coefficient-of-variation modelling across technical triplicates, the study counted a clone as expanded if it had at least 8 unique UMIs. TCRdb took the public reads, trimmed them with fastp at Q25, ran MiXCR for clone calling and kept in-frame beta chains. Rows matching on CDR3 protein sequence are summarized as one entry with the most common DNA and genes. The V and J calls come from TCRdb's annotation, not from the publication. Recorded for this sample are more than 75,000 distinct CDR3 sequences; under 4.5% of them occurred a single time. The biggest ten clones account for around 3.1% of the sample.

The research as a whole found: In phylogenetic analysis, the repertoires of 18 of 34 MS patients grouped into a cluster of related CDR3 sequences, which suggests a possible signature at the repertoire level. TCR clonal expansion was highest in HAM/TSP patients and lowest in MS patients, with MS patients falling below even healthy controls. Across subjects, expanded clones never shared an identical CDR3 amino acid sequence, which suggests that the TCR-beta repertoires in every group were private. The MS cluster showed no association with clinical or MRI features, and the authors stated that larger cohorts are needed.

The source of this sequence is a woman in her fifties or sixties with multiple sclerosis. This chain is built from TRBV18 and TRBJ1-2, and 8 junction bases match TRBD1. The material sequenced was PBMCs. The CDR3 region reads CASSQQPGGSNYGYTF. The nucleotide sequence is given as TGTGCCAGCTCGCAACAACCAGGGGGCTCTAACTATGGCTACACCTTC.